This T cell receptor (beta chain) was sequenced for a study of T-cell memory formation after mild COVID-19. Using its own MiXCR run on the 5' RACE reads, TCRdb lists one record per CDR3 protein. The table includes about 400,000 distinct CDR3 sequences, about a sixth detected once. This clonotype has more than one count but fewer than ten. CDR1 is KGHSH and CDR2 is LQKENI in the germline V gene. CDR3 length equals 16 residues. Unmatched junction bases numbered 7, after V lost 2 bases and J lost 3 bases. The sequence was obtained from a man in his late teens or twenties who had mild COVID-19 (a few samples of this study predate the infection). Cell type and time point are not known. This chain links TRBV18 with TRBJ1-5; 7 bases match TRBD1. Sequenced material: PBMCs or a T cell subset sorted from them (not recorded which). The CDR3 DNA sequence: TGTGCCAGCTCACCAAACCCGGGACAGAACAATCAGCCCCAGCATTTT. Translated, it gives CASSPNPGQNNQPQHF.